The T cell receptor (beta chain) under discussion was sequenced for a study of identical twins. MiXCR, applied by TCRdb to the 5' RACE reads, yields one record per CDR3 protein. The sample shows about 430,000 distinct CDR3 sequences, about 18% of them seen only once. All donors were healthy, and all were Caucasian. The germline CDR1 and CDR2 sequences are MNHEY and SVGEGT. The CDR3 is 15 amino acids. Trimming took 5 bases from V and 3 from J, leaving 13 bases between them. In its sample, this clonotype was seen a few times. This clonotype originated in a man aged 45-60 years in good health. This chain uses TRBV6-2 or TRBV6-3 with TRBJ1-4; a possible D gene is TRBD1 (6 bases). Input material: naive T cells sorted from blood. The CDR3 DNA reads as TGTGCCAGCAGTCGACTCGGGACATCTAATGAAAAACTGTTTTTT. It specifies CASSRLGTSNEKLFF.